This TCR beta chain was retrieved from a study of cytomegalovirus exposure and HLA in healthy donors. Germline CDR1 and CDR2: MNHNS and SASEGT. There are 14 residues in the CDR3. V gave up 5 bases and J gave up 3 bases; unmatched junction bases: 7. The assay was immunoSEQ multiplex PCR, and TCRdb's table has in-frame clones only and misses some. The table includes about 130,000 clones, roughly 90% detected once. This TCR derives from a woman younger than 35 in good health and CMV-seronegative. The chain combines TRBV6-1 with TRBJ2-7, with 7 bases fitting TRBD2. The sequenced sample was PBMCs. As DNA, the CDR3 is TGTGCCAGCAGTAAGACTAGCAACCGCTACGAGCAGTACTTC. Translated, it gives CASSKTSNRYEQYF.